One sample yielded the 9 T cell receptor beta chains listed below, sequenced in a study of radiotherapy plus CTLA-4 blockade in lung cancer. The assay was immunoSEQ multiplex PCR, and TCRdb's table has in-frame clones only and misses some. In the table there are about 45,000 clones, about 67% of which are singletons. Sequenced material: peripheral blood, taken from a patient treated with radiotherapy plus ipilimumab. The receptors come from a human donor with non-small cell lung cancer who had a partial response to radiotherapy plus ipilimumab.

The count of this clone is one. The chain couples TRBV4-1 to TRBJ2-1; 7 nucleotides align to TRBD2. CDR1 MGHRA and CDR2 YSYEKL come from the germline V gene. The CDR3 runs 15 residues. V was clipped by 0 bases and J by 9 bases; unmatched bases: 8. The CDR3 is CASSQDRGREGEQFF. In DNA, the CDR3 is TGCGCCAGCAGCCAAGATCGGGGGAGGGAGGGTGAGCAGTTCTTC.

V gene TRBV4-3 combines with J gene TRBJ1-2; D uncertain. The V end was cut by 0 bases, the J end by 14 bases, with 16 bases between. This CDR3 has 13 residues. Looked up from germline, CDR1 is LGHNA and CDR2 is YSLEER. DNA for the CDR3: TGCGCCAGCAGCCAAGATGGTGAAGACTTGAGGACCTTC. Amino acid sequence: CASSQDGEDLRTF.

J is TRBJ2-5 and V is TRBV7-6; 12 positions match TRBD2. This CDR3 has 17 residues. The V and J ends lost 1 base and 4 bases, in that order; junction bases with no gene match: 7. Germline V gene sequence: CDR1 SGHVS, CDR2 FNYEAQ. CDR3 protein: CASSLGSSGGAIETQYF. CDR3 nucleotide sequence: TGTGCCAGCAGCTTAGGATCTAGCGGGGGGGCCATAGAGACCCAGTACTTC.

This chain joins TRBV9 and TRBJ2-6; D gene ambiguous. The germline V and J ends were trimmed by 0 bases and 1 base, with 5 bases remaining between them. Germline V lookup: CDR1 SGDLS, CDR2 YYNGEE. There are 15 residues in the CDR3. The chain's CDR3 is CASSVGPSGANVLTF. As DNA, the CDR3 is TGTGCCAGCAGCGTAGGTCCGTCTGGGGCCAACGTCCTGACTTTC.

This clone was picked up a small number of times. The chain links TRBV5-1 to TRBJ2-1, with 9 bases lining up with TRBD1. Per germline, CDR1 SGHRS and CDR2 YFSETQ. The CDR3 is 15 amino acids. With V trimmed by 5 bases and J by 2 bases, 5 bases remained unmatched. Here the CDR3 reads CASSLTGGPYNEQFF. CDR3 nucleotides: TGCGCCAGCAGTTTGACAGGGGGTCCCTACAATGAGCAGTTCTTC.

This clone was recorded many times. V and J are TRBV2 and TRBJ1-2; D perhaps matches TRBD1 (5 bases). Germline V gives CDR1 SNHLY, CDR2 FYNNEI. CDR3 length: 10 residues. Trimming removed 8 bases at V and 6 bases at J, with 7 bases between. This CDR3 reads CASGGDGYTF. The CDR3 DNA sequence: TGTGCCAGCGGGGGGGATGGCTACACCTTC.

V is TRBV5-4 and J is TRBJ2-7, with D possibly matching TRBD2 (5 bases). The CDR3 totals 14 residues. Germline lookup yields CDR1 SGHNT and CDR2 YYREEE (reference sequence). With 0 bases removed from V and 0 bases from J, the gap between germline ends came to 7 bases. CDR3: CASSLGRGSYEQYF. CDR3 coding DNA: TGTGCCAGCAGCTTGGGTCGGGGCTCCTACGAGCAGTACTTC.

The CDR3 DNA reads TGTGCCAGCAGCTTCAAGGCCGGGCAGGGGGCCCAACAGTACTTC. Translating it yields CASSFKAGQGAQQYF. The chain combines TRBV9 with TRBJ2-5; 8 positions match TRBD1. V gave up 4 bases and J gave up 11 bases; unmatched junction bases: 16. CDR1 is SGDLS, CDR2 YYNGEE, per germline. There are 15 residues in the CDR3.

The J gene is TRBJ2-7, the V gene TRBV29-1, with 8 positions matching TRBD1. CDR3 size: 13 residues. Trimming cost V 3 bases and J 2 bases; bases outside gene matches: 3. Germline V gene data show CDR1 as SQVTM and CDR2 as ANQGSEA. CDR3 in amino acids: CSVDGTGPYEQYF. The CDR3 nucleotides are TGCAGCGTTGACGGGACAGGTCCCTACGAGCAGTACTTC.